Only a few counts were recorded for the clone carrying this T cell receptor (beta chain). Clones were sequenced by immunoSEQ multiplex PCR, and TCRdb holds only the in-frame ones, with some missing. This sample has about 410,000 clones, with over 75% found just once. J gave up 3 bases and V 3 bases, and 11 bases lay outside the gene matches. The CDR3 is made up of 17 amino acids. Germline V gives CDR1 LGHNA, CDR2 YNFKEQ. This sample is part of a study of control samples from healthy donors and cancer patients. The receptor was isolated from a man aged 35 to 55 with head and neck cancer. The chain carries TRBV4-2 and TRBJ1-2; 9 bases fit TRBD1. The sequenced sample consisted of PBMCs. The CDR3 nucleotides read TGTGCCAGCAGCCAGGTAACCGGGACAGGGTATTACTATGGCTACACCTTC. It yields the protein CASSQVTGTGYYYGYTF.